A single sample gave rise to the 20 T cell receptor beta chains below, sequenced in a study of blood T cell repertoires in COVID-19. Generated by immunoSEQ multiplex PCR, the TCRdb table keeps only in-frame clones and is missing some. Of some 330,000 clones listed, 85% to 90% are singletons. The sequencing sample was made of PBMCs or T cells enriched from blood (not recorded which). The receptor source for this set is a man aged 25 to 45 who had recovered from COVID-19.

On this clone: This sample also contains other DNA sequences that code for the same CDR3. The DNA of the CDR3 is TGTGCCAGCAGCCCAGACAGAAGCTCTGGAAACACCATATATTTT. Translated: CASSPDRSSGNTIYF. The gene calls are TRBV6-5 and TRBJ1-3; TRBD1 is a possible D gene (5 bases). Between the trimmed V and J ends, which lost 6 bases and 0 bases, there was a span of 12 bases. The CDR3 has 15 residues. The V gene's germline CDR1 is MNHEY and CDR2 SVGAGI.

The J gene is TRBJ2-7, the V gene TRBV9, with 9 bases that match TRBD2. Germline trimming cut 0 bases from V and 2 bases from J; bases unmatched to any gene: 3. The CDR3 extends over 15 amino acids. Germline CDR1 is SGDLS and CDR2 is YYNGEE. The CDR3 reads CASSVELAGTYEQYF. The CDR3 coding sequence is TGTGCCAGCAGCGTAGAACTAGCGGGTACCTACGAGCAGTACTTC.

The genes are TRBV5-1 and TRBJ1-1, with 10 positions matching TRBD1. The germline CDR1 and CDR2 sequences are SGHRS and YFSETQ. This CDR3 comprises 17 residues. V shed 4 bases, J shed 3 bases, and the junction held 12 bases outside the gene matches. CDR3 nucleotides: TGCGCCAGCAGCGACCCCGGGACAGGGGATAGGGACACTGAAGCTTTCTTT. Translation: CASSDPGTGDRDTEAFF.

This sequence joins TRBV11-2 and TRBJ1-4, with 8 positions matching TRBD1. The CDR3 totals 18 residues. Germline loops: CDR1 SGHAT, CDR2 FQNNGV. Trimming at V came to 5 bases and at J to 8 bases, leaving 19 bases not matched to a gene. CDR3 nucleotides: TGTGCCAGCAGCGCCTACTCCCTTGGGACAGGCTTCCGAGAAAAACTGTTTTTT. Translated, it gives CASSAYSLGTGFREKLFF.

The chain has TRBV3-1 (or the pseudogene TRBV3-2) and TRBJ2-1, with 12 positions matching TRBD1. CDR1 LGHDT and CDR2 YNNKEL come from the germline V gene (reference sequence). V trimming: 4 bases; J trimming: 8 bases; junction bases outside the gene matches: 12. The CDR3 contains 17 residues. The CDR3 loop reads CASSLRFRDRGRDEQFF. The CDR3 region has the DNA TGTGCCAGCAGCCTAAGATTCCGGGACAGGGGGCGGGATGAGCAGTTCTTC.

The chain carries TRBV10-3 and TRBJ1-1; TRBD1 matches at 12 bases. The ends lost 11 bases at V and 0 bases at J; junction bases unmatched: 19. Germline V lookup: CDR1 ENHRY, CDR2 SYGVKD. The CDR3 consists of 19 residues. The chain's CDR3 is CASPGLGTGGRRLNTEAFF. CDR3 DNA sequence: TGTGCCTCACCCGGATTGGGGACAGGGGGCCGGCGGCTGAACACTGAAGCTTTCTTT.

The chain's CDR3 is CASSSPAGGEGNEQFF. CDR3 nucleotide sequence: TGTGCCAGCAGTTCCCCCGCGGGGGGGGAGGGTAATGAGCAGTTCTTC. The chain has TRBV27 and TRBJ2-1; 9 positions match TRBD2. Germline V gives CDR1 MNHEY, CDR2 SMNVEV (reference sequence). This CDR3 comprises 16 residues. V shed 4 bases and J 7 bases; nucleotides not matched to a gene: 11.

In DNA form, the CDR3 reads TGTGCCAGCAGCTTCTCTGGACAGGCGTCAGGCACCGGGGAGCTGTTTTTT. Translating it yields CASSFSGQASGTGELFF. The genes are TRBV5-5 and TRBJ2-2; 7 nucleotides line up with TRBD1. This CDR3 has 17 residues. CDR1 is SGHKS, CDR2 YYEKEE, per germline (reference sequence). J lost 4 bases, V lost 2 bases, and 11 bases had no gene match.

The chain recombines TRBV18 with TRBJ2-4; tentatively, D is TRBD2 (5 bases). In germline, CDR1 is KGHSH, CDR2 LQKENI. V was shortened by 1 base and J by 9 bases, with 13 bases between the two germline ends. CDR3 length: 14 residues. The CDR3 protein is CASSPHPGLGIQYF. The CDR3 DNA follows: TGTGCCAGCTCACCACATCCCGGACTGGGCATTCAGTACTTC.

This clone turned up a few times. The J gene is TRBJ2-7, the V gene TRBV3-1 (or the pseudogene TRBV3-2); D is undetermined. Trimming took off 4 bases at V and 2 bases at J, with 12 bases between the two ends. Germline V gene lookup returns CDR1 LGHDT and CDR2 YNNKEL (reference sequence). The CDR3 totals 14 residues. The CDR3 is CASSPPLKTYEQYF. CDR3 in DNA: TGTGCCAGCAGCCCTCCTCTTAAAACCTACGAGCAGTACTTC.

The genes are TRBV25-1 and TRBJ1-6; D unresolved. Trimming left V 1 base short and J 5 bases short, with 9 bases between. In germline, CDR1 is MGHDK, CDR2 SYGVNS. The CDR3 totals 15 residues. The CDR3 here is CASSESGYDNSPLHF. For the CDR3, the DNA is TGTGCCAGCAGTGAATCGGGGTACGATAATTCACCCCTCCACTTT.

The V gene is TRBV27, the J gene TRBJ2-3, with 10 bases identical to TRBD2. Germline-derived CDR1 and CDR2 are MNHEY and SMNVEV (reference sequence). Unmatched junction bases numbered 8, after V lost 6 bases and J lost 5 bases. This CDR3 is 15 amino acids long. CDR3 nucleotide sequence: TGTGCCAGCAGGGAGACTAGCGGGTATATAGATACGCAGTATTTT. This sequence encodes CASRETSGYIDTQYF.

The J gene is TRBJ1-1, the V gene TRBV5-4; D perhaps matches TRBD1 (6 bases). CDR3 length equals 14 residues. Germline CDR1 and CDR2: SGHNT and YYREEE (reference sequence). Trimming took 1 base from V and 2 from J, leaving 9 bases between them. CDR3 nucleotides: TGTGCCAGCAGCTTGACAGGGTCTAACACTGAAGCTTTCTTT. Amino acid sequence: CASSLTGSNTEAFF.

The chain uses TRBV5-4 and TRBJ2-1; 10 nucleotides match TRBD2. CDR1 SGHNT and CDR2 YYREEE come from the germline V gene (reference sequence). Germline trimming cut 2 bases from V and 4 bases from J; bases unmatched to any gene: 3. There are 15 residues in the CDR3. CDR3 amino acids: CASSFSGGPYNEQFF. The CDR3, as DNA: TGTGCCAGCAGCTTTAGCGGGGGGCCTTACAATGAGCAGTTCTTC.

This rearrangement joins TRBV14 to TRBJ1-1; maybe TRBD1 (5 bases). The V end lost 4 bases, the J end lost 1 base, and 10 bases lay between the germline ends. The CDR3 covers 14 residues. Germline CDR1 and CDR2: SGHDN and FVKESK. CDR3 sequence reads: CASSPIGANTEAFF. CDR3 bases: TGTGCCAGCAGCCCGATTGGGGCGAACACTGAAGCTTTCTTT.

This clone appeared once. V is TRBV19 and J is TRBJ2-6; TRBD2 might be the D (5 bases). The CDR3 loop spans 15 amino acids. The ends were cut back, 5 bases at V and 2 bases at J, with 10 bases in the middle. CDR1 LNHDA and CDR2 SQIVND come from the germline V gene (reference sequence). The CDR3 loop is CASSVGSPGANVLTF. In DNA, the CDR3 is TGTGCCAGTAGTGTAGGGAGTCCTGGGGCCAACGTCCTGACTTTC.

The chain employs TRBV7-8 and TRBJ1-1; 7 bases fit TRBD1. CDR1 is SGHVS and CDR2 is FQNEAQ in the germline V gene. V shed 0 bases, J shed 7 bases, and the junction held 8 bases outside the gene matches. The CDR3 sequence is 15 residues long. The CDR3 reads CASSLAPYRGGEAFF. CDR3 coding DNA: TGTGCCAGCAGCTTAGCACCATACAGGGGCGGTGAAGCTTTCTTT.

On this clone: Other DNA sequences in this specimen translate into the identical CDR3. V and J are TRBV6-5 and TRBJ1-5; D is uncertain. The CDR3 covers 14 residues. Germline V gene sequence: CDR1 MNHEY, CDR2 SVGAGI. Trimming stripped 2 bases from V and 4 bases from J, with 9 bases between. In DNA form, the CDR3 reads TGTGCCAGCAGTTACGGTGGAGGAAATCAGCCCCAGCATTTT. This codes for CASSYGGGNQPQHF.

The CDR3 nucleotides read TGTGCCAGCAGCCATGGCGACAGACAGCTCTCTGGGGCCAACGTCCTGACTTTC. Encoded protein: CASSHGDRQLSGANVLTF. The chain couples TRBV3-1 (or the pseudogene TRBV3-2) to TRBJ2-6; D is perhaps TRBD1 (5 bases). The germline CDR1 and CDR2 sequences are LGHDT and YNNKEL (reference sequence). V lost 3 bases to trimming and J lost 0 bases, with 15 bases between them. There are 18 residues in the CDR3.

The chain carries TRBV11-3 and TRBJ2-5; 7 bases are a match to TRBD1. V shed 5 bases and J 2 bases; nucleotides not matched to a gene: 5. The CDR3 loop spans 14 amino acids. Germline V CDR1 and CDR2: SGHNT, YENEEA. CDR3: CASSTGTDQETQYF. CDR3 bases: TGTGCCAGCAGCACCGGGACAGATCAAGAGACCCAGTACTTC. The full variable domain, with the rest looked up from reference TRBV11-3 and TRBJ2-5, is EAGVVQSPRYKIIEKKQPVAFWCNPISGHNTLYWYLQNLGQGPELLIRYENEEAVDDSQLPKDRFSAERLKGVDSTLKIQPAELGDSAVYLCASSTGTDQETQYFGPGTRLLVL.